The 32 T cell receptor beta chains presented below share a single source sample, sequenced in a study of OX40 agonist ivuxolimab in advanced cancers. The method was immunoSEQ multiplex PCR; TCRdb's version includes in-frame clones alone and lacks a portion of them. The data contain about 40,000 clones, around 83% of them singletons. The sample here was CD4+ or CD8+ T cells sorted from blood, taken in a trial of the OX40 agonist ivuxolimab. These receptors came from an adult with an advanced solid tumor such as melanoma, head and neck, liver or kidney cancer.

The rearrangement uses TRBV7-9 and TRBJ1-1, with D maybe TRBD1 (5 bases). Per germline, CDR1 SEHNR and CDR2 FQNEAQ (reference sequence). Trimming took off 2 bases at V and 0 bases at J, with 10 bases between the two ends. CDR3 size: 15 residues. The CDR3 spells CASSLKGFMNTEAFF. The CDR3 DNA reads TGTGCCAGCAGCTTAAAGGGGTTCATGAACACTGAAGCTTTCTTT.

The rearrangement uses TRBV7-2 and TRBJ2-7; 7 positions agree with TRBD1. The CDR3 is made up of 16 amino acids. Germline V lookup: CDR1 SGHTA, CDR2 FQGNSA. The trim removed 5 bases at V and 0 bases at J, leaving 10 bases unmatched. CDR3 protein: CASSTPPGQSSYEQYF. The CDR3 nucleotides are TGTGCCAGCAGCACACCACCGGGACAGTCCTCCTACGAGCAGTACTTC. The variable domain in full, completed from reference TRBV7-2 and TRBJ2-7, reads GAGVSQSPSNKVTEKGKDVELRCDPISGHTALYWYRQSLGQGLEFLIYFQGNSAPDKSGLPSDRFSAERTGGSVSTLTIQRTQQEDSAVYLCASSTPPGQSSYEQYFGPGTRLTVT.

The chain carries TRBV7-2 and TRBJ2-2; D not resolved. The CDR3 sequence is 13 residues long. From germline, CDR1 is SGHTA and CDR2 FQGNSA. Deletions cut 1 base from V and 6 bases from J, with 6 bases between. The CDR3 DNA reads TGTGCCAGCAGCTTAGGACGACCCGGGGAGCTGTTTTTT. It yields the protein CASSLGRPGELFF.

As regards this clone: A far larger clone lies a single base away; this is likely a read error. The CDR3 sequence is CASSPPSERASGELFF. As DNA, the CDR3 is TGTGCCAGCAGCCCCCCTAGCGAGAGGGCTTCCGGGGAGCTGTTTTTT. The V call is TRBV7-9, the J call TRBJ2-2, with D possibly matching TRBD2 (6 bases). CDR1 and CDR2 from the germline V gene are SEHNR and FQNEAQ (reference sequence). The V and J ends lost 5 bases and 6 bases respectively, with 19 bases between them. This CDR3 is built from 16 residues.

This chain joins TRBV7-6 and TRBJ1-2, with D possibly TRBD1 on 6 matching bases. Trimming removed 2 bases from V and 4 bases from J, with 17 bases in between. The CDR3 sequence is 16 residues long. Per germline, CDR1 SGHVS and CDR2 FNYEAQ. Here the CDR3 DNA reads TGTGCCAGCAGCTTAACCGCAGACAGGCAATTCTATGGCTACACCTTC. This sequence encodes CASSLTADRQFYGYTF.

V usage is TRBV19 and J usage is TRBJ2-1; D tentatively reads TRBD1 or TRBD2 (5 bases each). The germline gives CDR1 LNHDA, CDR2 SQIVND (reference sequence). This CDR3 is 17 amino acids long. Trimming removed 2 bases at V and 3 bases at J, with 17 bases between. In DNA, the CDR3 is TGTGCCAGTAGTATAACCCTAGGGGACGACCACTACAATGAGCAGTTCTTC. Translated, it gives CASSITLGDDHYNEQFF.

Written as DNA, the CDR3 is TGTGCCAGCAGTTTAGCGGCGGGAGGGCCCCAGAAGCAGTATTTT. It is translated as CASSLAAGGPQKQYF. The chain combines TRBV7-3 with TRBJ2-3; 9 nucleotides align to TRBD2. Germline V lookup: CDR1 SGHTA, CDR2 FQGTGA. With V trimmed by 6 bases and J by 11 bases, 15 bases remained unmatched. This CDR3 is built from 15 residues.

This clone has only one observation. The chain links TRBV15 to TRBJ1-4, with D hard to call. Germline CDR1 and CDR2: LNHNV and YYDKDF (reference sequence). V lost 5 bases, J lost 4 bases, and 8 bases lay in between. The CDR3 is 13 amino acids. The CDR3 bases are TGTGCCACCAGCCAAGGACGTAATGAAAAACTGTTTTTT. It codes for CATSQGRNEKLFF.

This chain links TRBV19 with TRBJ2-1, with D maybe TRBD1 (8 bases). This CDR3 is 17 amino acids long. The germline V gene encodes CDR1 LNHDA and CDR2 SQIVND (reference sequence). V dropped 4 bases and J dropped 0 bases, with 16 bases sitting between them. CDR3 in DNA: TGTGCCAGTAGTACCTCGACAGGGGACTACTCCTACAATGAGCAGTTCTTC. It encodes CASSTSTGDYSYNEQFF.

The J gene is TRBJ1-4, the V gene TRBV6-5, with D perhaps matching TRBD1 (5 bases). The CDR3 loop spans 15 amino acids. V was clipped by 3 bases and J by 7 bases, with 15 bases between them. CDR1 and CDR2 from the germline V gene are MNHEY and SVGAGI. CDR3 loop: CASSYGTGDSEKLFF. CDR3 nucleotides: TGTGCCAGCAGTTATGGTACGGGGGATAGTGAAAAACTGTTTTTT.

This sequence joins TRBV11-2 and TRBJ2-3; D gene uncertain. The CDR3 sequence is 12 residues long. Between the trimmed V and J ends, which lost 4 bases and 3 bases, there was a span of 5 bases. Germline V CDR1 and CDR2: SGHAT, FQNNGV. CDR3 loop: CASSSPTDTQYF. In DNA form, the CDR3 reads TGTGCCAGCAGCTCCCCTACAGATACGCAGTATTTT.

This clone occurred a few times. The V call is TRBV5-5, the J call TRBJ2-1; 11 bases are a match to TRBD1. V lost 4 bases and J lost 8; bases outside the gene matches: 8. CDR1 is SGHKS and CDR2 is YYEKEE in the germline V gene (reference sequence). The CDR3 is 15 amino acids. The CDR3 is CASSPTGTGGDEQFF. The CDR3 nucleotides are TGTGCCAGCAGCCCCACCGGGACAGGGGGTGATGAGCAGTTCTTC.

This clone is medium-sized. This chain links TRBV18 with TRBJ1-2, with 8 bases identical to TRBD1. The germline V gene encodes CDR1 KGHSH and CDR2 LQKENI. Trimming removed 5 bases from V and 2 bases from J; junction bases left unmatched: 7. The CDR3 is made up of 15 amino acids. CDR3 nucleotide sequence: TGTGCCAGCTCAGCTGCAGGGGGCGACAACTATGGCTACACCTTC. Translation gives CASSAAGGDNYGYTF.

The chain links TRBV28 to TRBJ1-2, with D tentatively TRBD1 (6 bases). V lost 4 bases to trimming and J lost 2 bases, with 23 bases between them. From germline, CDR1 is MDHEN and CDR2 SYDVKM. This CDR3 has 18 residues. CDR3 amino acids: CASSSTGTHSDPNYGYTF. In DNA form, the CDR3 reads TGTGCCAGCAGTTCGACCGGGACACACTCCGACCCCAACTATGGCTACACCTTC.

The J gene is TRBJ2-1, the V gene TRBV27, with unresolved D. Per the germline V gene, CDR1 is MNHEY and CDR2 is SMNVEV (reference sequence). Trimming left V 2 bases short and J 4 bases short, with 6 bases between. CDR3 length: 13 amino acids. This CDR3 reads CASSLSVYNEQFF. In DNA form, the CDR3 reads TGTGCCAGCAGTTTAAGCGTATACAATGAGCAGTTCTTC.

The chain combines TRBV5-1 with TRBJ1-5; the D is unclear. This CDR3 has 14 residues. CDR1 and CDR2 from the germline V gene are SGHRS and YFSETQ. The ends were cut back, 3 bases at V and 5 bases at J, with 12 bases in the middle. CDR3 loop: CASSSGDGYQPQHF. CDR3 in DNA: TGCGCCAGCAGCTCCGGTGATGGGTATCAGCCCCAGCATTTT.

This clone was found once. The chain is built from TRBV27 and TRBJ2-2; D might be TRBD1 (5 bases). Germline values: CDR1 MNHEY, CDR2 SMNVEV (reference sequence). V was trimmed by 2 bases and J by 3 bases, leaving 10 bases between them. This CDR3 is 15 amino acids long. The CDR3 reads CASSLNLGDTGELFF. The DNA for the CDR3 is TGTGCCAGCAGTTTAAATTTAGGGGACACCGGGGAGCTGTTTTTT.

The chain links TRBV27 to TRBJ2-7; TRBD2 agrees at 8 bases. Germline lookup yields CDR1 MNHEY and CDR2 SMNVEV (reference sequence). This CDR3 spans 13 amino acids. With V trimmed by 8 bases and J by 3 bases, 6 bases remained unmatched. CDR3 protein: CASREGQHYEQYF. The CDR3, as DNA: TGTGCCAGCCGGGAGGGACAACACTACGAGCAGTACTTC.

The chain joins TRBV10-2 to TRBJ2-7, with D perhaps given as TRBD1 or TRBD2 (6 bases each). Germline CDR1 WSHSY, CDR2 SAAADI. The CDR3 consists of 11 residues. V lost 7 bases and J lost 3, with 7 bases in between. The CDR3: CASKGGYEQYF. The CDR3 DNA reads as TGCGCCAGCAAGGGGGGCTACGAGCAGTACTTC.

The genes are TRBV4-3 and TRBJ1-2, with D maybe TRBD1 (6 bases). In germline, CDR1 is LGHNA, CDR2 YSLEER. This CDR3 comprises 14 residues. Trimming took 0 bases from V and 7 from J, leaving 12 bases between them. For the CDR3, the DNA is TGCGCCAGCAGCCAAGATCCAGGGGCTGGTGGCTACACCTTC. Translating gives CASSQDPGAGGYTF.

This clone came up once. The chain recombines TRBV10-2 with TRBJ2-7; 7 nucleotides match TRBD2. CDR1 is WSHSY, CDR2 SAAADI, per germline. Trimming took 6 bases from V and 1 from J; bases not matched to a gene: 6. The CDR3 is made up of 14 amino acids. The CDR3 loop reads CASRSGTTSYEQYF. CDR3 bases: TGCGCCAGCAGATCCGGGACTACGTCCTACGAGCAGTACTTC.

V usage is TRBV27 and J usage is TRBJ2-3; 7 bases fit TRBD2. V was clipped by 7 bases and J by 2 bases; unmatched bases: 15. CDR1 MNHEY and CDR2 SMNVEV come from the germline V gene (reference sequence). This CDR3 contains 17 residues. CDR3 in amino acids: CASTAPGGLADTDTQYF. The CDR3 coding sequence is TGTGCCAGCACCGCCCCCGGAGGGCTAGCGGACACAGATACGCAGTATTTT.

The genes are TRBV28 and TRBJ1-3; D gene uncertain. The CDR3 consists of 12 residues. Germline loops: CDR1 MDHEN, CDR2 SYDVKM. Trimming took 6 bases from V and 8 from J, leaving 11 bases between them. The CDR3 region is CASSWGGDTIYF. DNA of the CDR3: TGTGCCAGCAGCTGGGGTGGTGACACCATATATTTT.

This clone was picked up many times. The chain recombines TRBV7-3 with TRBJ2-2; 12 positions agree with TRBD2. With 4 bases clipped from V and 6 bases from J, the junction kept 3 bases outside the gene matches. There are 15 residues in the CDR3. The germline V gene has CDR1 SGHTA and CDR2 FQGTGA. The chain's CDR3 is CASSSSGGAPGELFF. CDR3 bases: TGTGCCAGCAGCTCTAGCGGGGGGGCTCCCGGGGAGCTGTTTTTT.

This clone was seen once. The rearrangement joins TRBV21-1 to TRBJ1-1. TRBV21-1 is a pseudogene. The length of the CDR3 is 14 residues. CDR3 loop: CASRPVSGEAGAFF. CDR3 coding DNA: TGTGCCAGCAGACCTGTGTCAGGGGAGGCGGGAGCTTTCTTT.

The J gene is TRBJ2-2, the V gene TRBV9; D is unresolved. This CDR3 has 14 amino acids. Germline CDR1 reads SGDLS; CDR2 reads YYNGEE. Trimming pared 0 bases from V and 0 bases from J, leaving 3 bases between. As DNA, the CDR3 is TGTGCCAGCAGCGTAGGGCCGAACACCGGGGAGCTGTTTTTT. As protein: CASSVGPNTGELFF.

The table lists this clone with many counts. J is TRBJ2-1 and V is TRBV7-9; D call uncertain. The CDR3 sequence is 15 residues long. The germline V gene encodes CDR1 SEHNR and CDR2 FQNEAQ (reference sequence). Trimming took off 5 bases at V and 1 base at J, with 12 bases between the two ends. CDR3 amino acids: CASSPWGKSYNEQFF. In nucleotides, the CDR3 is TGTGCCAGCAGCCCCTGGGGAAAGTCCTACAATGAGCAGTTCTTC.

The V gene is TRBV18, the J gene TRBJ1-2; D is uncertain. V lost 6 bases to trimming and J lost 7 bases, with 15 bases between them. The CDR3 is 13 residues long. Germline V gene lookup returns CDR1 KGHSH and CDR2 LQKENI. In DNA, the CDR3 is TGTGCCAGCTCCCCCGACGGACGGGGTGGCTACACCTTC. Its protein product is CASSPDGRGGYTF.

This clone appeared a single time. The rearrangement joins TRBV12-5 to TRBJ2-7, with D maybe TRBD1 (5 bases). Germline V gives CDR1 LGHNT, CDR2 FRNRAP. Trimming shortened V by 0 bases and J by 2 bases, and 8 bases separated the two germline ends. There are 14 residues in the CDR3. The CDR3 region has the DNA TGTGCTAGTGGTTTGGTACAGGCTGCCTACGAGCAGTACTTC. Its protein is CASGLVQAAYEQYF.

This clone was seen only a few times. The CDR3 DNA follows: TGTGCCAGCAGCTTAGAGGGGACCCTGAGGACCCAGTACTTC. Amino acids: CASSLEGTLRTQYF. V and J are TRBV7-9 and TRBJ2-5; the D gene could be TRBD1 or TRBD2 (5 bases each). Per the germline V gene, CDR1 is SEHNR and CDR2 is FQNEAQ (reference sequence). The V and J ends lost 1 base and 7 bases respectively, with 13 bases between them. This CDR3 has 14 amino acids.

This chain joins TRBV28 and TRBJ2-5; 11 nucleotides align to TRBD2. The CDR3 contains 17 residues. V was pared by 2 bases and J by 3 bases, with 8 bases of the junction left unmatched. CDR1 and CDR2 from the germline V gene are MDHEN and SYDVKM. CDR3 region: CASSLGYSGGAEETQYF. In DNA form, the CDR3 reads TGTGCCAGCAGTTTAGGTTATAGCGGGGGGGCGGAAGAGACCCAGTACTTC.

CDR3 residues: CASSFLSGDLLNEQFF. In DNA, the CDR3 is TGTGCCAGCAGCTTTTTGTCGGGAGATCTCCTCAATGAGCAGTTCTTC. The rearrangement links TRBV7-8 to TRBJ2-1; D is perhaps TRBD2 (6 bases). Trimming took 3 bases from V and 6 from J, leaving 18 bases between them. Germline CDR1 reads SGHVS; CDR2 reads FQNEAQ. The CDR3 sequence is 16 residues long. The complete variable domain, with remaining parts taken from reference TRBV7-8 and TRBJ2-1, reads GAGVSQSPRYKVAKRGQDVALRCDPISGHVSLFWYQQALGQGPEFLTYFQNEAQLDKSGLPSDRFFAERPEGSVSTLKIQRTQQEDSAVYLCASSFLSGDLLNEQFFGPGTRLTVL.